The following is a TCR beta chain sequence with its context. This sample was included in a study of blood T cell repertoires in COVID-19. Study in general: COVID-19 samples collected from the United States, Italy and Spain covered acute and convalescent phases. In each case, the material was cDNA or gDNA derived from T cells, B-cell-depleted T cells, or PBMCs.

The CDR3 totals 15 residues. CDR1 SGHDT and CDR2 YYEEEE come from the germline V gene. V trimming: 3 bases; J trimming: 2 bases; junction bases outside the gene matches: 3. Original analysis: Nucleated cell counts were estimated from reference gene primer amplification. Measured with immunoSEQ multiplex PCR; TCRdb has only the in-frame clones, and not every one. V and J calls and clone size are copied from that table; D and trimming were computed from the DNA. The data contain around 52,000 clones, roughly 87% of them singletons. V is TRBV5-6 and J is TRBJ1-3; 9 bases are shared with TRBD1. Material: peripheral blood. The receptor was isolated from a woman aged 80 or over with COVID-19, enrolled during active disease. The CDR3 sequence: CASSSRQGAGNTIYF. DNA of the CDR3: TGTGCCAGCAGCTCAAGACAGGGGGCTGGAAACACCATATATTTT.